Listed below are T cell receptor beta chains from one sample, sequenced in a study of control samples from healthy donors and cancer patients. Profiled with immunoSEQ multiplex PCR; TCRdb holds only in-frame clones, not every one. This table has about 130,000 clones, roughly 90% appearing once. The sequencing input was blood. Every receptor here comes from a woman aged 45-60 years in good health. Both conserved end residues are part of each CDR3. D genes are given only for firm matches. Size tells how often a clone was seen (once, few, many) or the class of an expanded clone, and some rows leave it out.

CDR3 DNA,CDR3 protein,J gene,clone size,D gene,V gene
TGTGCCAGTAGTATAGTCCCAGCGGGGTACAATGAGCAGTTCTTC,CASSIVPAGYNEQFF,TRBJ2-1,once,TRBD2,TRBV19
TGTGCCAGCAGTTACGCCCGGCAACAGAACTATGGCTACACCTTC,CASSYARQQNYGYTF,TRBJ1-2,.,.,TRBV6-6
TGCGCCAGCAGCTTGATGGGACAGGGGACCAATGAGCAGTTCTTC,CASSLMGQGTNEQFF,TRBJ2-1,.,TRBD1,TRBV5-1
TGTGCCAGCGCTAGCGGGAGGGCCGTTGACATTCAGTACTTC,CASASGRAVDIQYF,TRBJ2-4,.,TRBD2,TRBV9
TGTGCCTGCAGGGGGTCCCGGGTTACTGAAGCTTTCTTT,CACRGSRVTEAFF,TRBJ1-1,once,TRBD1,TRBV30
TGTGCCTGGACGCCTCCCGACAGGAGAGACACTGAAGCTTTCTTT,CAWTPPDRRDTEAFF,TRBJ1-1,.,.,TRBV30
TGTGCCAGCAGCCAAGAAGCAGCGTATAAGTACACTGAAGCTTTCTTT,CASSQEAAYKYTEAFF,TRBJ1-1,.,.,TRBV3-1/TRBV3-2
TGTGCCAGCTCATCCCGTCCACCCGGGCATAATTCACCCCTCCACTTT,CASSSRPPGHNSPLHF,TRBJ1-6,.,.,TRBV18
TGTGCCAGCAGTTACTCAGGCCAGGGGGACACTGAAGCTTTCTTT,CASSYSGQGDTEAFF,TRBJ1-1,once,TRBD1,TRBV6-6
TGTGCCAGCAGGGACAGGGCGGCGAACACCGGGGAGCTGTTTTTT,CASRDRAANTGELFF,TRBJ2-2,.,TRBD1,TRBV27
TGCAGCGCAAGACAGGGTAGCACCGGGGAGCTGTTTTTT,CSARQGSTGELFF,TRBJ2-2,.,TRBD1,TRBV29-1
TGTGCCAGCAGTTCTCAACCCGGGACTAGCGACAATGAGCAGTTCTTC,CASSSQPGTSDNEQFF,TRBJ2-1,.,TRBD2,TRBV28
TGTGCCAGCAGGATCCGGGACAGGGGGAACACTGAAGCTTTCTTT,CASRIRDRGNTEAFF,TRBJ1-1,.,TRBD1,TRBV6-5
TGTGCCGGACAGGGGTACAGTTCACCCCTCCACTTT,CAGQGYSSPLHF,TRBJ1-6,.,TRBD1,TRBV30
TGTGCCAGCAGCGTAGAACGGGGACGAGGAGGGGCCAGCAATGAGCAGTTCTTC,CASSVERGRGGASNEQFF,TRBJ2-1,.,.,TRBV9
TGCGCCAGCAGCCCGGCGGGGGATGGGACCTACGAGCAGTACTTC,CASSPAGDGTYEQYF,TRBJ2-7,.,TRBD2,TRBV5-1
TGTGCCAGCAGCCCGGACAGGGGAGCTGAAGCTTTCTTT,CASSPDRGAEAFF,TRBJ1-1,.,TRBD1,TRBV11-2
TGTGCCAGCAGTAGACACTCGAACACTGAAGCTTTCTTT,CASSRHSNTEAFF,TRBJ1-1,.,.,TRBV7-9
TGTGCCAGCAGGGAACAGGGACATCTGAACACTGAAGCTTTCTTT,CASREQGHLNTEAFF,TRBJ1-1,.,.,TRBV27
TGCGCCAGCAGCTTGGCGGGACTCCACTACGAGCAGTACTTC,CASSLAGLHYEQYF,TRBJ2-7,.,.,TRBV5-1
TGTGCCAGCGAAACTAGCGGGGGGCCCCATACGCAGTATTTT,CASETSGGPHTQYF,TRBJ2-3,.,TRBD2,TRBV3-1/TRBV3-2
TGTGCCAGCAGTTTAGGGACTACCAACTACTACAATGAGCAGTTCTTC,CASSLGTTNYYNEQFF,TRBJ2-1,.,TRBD2,TRBV27
TGTGCCTGGAATGGGGGATCGGGCGGCTACACCTTC,CAWNGGSGGYTF,TRBJ1-2,.,.,TRBV30
TGTGCCAGCAGTCTGAGACAAATCTATGGCTACACCTTC,CASSLRQIYGYTF,TRBJ1-2,.,.,TRBV28
TGTGCCAGCAGTTTAACCTACGAGCAGTACTTC,CASSLTYEQYF,TRBJ2-7,.,.,TRBV28
TGCGCCAGCAGTGAGAATCAAGCGTACACTGAAGCTTTCTTT,CASSENQAYTEAFF,TRBJ1-1,.,.,TRBV10-2
TGTGCCAGCAGCCCCGCATGGGGTCAGCCCCAGCATTTT,CASSPAWGQPQHF,TRBJ1-5,.,.,TRBV6-4
TGTGCCAGTGCTGGCGGCGGAAGCTCCTACGAGCAGTACTTC,CASAGGGSSYEQYF,TRBJ2-7,.,.,TRBV6-5
TGTGCCAGCAGCTTGGGGTCGCCTTCACTCGTTCCCGGGGCTTTCTTT,CASSLGSPSLVPGAFF,TRBJ1-1,.,.,TRBV5-4
TGTGCCAGCATGGTCGCGGAGACCCAGTACTTC,CASMVAETQYF,TRBJ2-5,.,.,TRBV2
TGTGCCTGGAGTGTACTGGGGAGACAGAATGAAAAACTGTTTTTT,CAWSVLGRQNEKLFF,TRBJ1-4,once,.,TRBV30
TGTGCCAGCAGTTTAACGGGCTCGAACACCGGGGAGCTGTTTTTT,CASSLTGSNTGELFF,TRBJ2-2,.,.,TRBV27
TGTGCCAGCAGTGAGGCCGAGGACAGGGAAGCTTTCTTT,CASSEAEDREAFF,TRBJ1-1,.,TRBD1,TRBV2
TGTGCCAGTTTCCGGGACAGGCGTTCACCCCTCCACTTT,CASFRDRRSPLHF,TRBJ1-6,.,TRBD1,TRBV28
TGTGCCAGCAGTTTATTGGCAGGGGTTCACAATGAGCAGTTCTTC,CASSLLAGVHNEQFF,TRBJ2-1,.,.,TRBV27
TGTGCCAGCAGCTTAATTCCCGCTCAAGCTTTCTTT,CASSLIPAQAFF,TRBJ1-1,.,.,TRBV7-9
TGTGCCAGCTCACCAAGCAGAGCTGAATTGGGGGGCTACACCTTC,CASSPSRAELGGYTF,TRBJ1-2,.,.,TRBV18